This entry lists 8 T cell receptor beta chains sequenced from one sample in a study of blood T cell repertoires in COVID-19. Assay: immunoSEQ multiplex PCR; the TCRdb copy retains only in-frame clones and omits some. The profile shows 90,000 to 120,000 clones, around 88% of them singletons. Sequencing was done on a sample of peripheral blood. Every receptor here comes from a man aged 50 to 59 with active or convalescent COVID-19.

V is TRBV5-1 and J is TRBJ2-3; unclear D gene. Germline CDR1 and CDR2: SGHRS and YFSETQ. Between the trimmed V and J ends, which lost 5 bases and 0 bases, there was a span of 10 bases. This CDR3 comprises 14 residues. The CDR3: CASRGGQSTDTQYF. As DNA, the CDR3 is TGCGCCAGCAGGGGTGGGCAGAGCACAGATACGCAGTATTTT.

CDR3 in DNA: TGTGCCTGGAACCCCGGGACAGGGAACTATGGCTACACCTTC. It yields the protein CAWNPGTGNYGYTF. The V gene is TRBV30, the J gene TRBJ1-2; the match to TRBD1 covers 9 bases. Germline V gene data show CDR1 as GTSNPN and CDR2 as SVGIG (reference sequence). This CDR3 is built from 14 residues. V dropped 4 bases and J dropped 2; count of bases not matched to a gene: 5.

The CDR3 loop reads CASSEVAGNNQPQHF. For the CDR3, the DNA is TGTGCCAGCAGCGAGGTAGCAGGGAACAATCAGCCCCAGCATTTT. The chain joins TRBV7-2 to TRBJ1-5, with D possibly being TRBD1 (5 bases). Between the trimmed V and J ends, which lost 5 bases and 3 bases, there was a span of 14 bases. The CDR3 has 15 amino acids. CDR1 and CDR2 (germline): SGHTA, FQGNSA. Combining the CDR3 with reference TRBV7-2 and TRBJ1-5 gives the whole variable domain GAGVSQSPSNKVTEKGKDVELRCDPISGHTALYWYRQSLGQGLEFLIYFQGNSAPDKSGLPSDRFSAERTGGSVSTLTIQRTQQEDSAVYLCASSEVAGNNQPQHFGDGTRLSIL.

This chain uses TRBV27 with TRBJ1-2; a weak D match, TRBD1 (6 bases). The CDR3 runs to 13 residues. V lost 5 bases, J lost 7 bases, and 14 bases lay in between. Per the germline V gene, CDR1 is MNHEY and CDR2 is SMNVEV (reference sequence). This CDR3 is CASSHRAEAGYTF. CDR3 sequence (DNA): TGTGCCAGCAGTCACAGGGCGGAGGCTGGCTACACCTTC.

The chain couples TRBV6-5 to TRBJ2-7, with D perhaps matching TRBD2 (6 bases). Trimming removed 8 bases at V and 2 bases at J, with 13 bases between. The germline gives CDR1 MNHEY, CDR2 SVGAGI. CDR3 length: 13 amino acids. CDR3 nucleotides: TGTGCCAGCTCCACGGGAGTGACCTACGAGCAGTACTTC. Translation: CASSTGVTYEQYF.

J is TRBJ1-5 and V is TRBV4-2; 7 nucleotides align to TRBD1. The length of the CDR3 is 17 residues. V was pared by 0 bases and J by 1 base, with 6 bases of the junction left unmatched. CDR1 is LGHNA, CDR2 YNFKEQ, per germline. The CDR3 loop reads CASSQDTPGGSNQPQHF. The CDR3 DNA reads TGTGCCAGCAGCCAAGACACCCCAGGGGGAAGCAATCAGCCCCAGCATTTT.

CDR3 DNA sequence: TGTGCCAGCAGCTTACTCGGACAGGGTCGGAATGAGCAGTTCTTC. Translating gives CASSLLGQGRNEQFF. The rearrangement joins TRBV11-2 to TRBJ2-1; TRBD1 matches 8 bases. CDR1 is SGHAT and CDR2 is FQNNGV in the germline V gene. With 2 bases clipped from V and 7 bases from J, the junction kept 7 bases outside the gene matches. The CDR3 is made up of 15 amino acids. The whole variable domain, remainder taken from reference TRBV11-2 and TRBJ2-1, is EAGVAQSPRYKIIEKRQSVAFWCNPISGHATLYWYQQILGQGPKLLIQFQNNGVVDDSQLPKDRFSAERLKGVDSTLKIQPAKLEDSAVYLCASSLLGQGRNEQFFGPGTRLTVL.

The chain has TRBV15 and TRBJ2-7; tentatively, D is TRBD2 (5 bases). The CDR3 has 15 residues. From germline, CDR1 is LNHNV and CDR2 YYDKDF (reference sequence). V lost 0 bases to trimming and J lost 3 bases, with 12 bases between them. CDR3 sequence (DNA): TGTGCCACCAGCAGAGATCTCAGACTATACTACGAGCAGTACTTC. It codes for CATSRDLRLYYEQYF.